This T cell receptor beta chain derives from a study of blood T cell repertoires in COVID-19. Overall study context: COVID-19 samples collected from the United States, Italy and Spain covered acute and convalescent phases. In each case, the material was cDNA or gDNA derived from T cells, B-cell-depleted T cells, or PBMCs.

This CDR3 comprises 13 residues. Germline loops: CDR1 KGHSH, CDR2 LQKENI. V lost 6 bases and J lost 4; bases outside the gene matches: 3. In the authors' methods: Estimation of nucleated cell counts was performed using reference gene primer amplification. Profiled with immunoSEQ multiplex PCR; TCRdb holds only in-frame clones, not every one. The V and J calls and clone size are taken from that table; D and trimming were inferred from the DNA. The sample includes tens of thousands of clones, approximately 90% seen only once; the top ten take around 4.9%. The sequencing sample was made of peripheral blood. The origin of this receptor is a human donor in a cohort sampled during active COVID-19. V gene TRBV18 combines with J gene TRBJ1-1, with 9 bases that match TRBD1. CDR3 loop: CASSVTGGTEAFF. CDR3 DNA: TGTGCCAGCTCCGTGACAGGGGGCACTGAAGCTTTCTTT.